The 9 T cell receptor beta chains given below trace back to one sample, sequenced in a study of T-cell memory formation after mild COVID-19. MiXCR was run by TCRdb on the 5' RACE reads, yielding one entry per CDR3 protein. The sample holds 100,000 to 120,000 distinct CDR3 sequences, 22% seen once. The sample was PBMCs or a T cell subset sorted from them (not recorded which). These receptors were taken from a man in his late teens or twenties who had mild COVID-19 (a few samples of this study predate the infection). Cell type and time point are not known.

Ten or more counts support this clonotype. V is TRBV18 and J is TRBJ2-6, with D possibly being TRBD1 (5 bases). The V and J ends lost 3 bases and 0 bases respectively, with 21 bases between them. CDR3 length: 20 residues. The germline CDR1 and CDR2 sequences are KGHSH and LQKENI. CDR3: CASSPSEIDSYLSGANVLTF. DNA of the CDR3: TGTGCCAGCTCACCTTCGGAAATCGACAGTTACCTCTCTGGGGCCAACGTCCTGACTTTC.

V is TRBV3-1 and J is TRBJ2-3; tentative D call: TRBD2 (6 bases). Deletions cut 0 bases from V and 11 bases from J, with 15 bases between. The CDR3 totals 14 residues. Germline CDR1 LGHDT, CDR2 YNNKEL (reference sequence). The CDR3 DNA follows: TGTGCCAGCAGCCAAGAGCGATGGGGGGTAGTGCAGTATTTT. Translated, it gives CASSQERWGVVQYF.

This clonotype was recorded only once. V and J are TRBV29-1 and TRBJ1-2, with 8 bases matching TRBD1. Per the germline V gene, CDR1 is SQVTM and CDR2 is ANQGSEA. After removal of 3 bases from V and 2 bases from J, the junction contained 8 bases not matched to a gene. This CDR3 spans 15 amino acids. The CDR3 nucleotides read TGCAGCGTTGACGGTTTGGACAGGGTGAACTATGGCTACACCTTC. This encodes CSVDGLDRVNYGYTF.

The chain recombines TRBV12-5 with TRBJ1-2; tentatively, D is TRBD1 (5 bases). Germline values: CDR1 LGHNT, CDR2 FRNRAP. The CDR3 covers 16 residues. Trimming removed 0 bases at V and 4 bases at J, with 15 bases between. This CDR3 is CASGLVVGGVAYGYTF. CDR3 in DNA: TGTGCTAGTGGTTTGGTTGTAGGAGGGGTGGCCTATGGCTACACCTTC.

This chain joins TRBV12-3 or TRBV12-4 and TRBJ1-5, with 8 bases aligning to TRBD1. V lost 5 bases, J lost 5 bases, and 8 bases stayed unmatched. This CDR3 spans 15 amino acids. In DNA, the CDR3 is TGTGCCAGCAGTACATACGGACAGGGAGATCAGCCCCAGCATTTT. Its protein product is CASSTYGQGDQPQHF.

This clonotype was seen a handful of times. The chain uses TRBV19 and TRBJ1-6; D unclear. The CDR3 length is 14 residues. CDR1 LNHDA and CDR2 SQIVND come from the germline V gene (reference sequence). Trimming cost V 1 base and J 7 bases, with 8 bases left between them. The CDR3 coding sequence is TGTGCCAGTAGTATAGGCAGTGGCAATTCACCCCTCCACTTT. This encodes CASSIGSGNSPLHF.

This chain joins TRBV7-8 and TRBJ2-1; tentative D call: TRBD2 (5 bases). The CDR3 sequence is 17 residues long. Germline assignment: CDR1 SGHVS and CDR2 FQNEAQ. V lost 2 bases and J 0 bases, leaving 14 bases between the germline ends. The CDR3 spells CASSLSFLDSSYNEQFF. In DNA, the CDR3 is TGTGCCAGCAGCTTAAGCTTCCTGGACTCCTCCTACAATGAGCAGTTCTTC.

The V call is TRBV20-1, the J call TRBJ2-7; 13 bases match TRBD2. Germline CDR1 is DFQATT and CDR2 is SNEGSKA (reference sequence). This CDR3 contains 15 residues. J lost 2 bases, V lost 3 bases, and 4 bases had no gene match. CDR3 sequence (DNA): TGCAGTGCTAGTTCGGGGACTAGCGGGACCTACGAGCAGTACTTC. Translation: CSASSGTSGTYEQYF.

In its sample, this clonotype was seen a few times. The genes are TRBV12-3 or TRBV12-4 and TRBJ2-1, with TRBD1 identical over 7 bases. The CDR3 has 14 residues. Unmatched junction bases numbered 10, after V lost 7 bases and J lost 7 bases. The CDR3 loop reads CASNPGGTRNEQFF. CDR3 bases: TGTGCCAGCAATCCAGGGGGTACCAGAAATGAGCAGTTCTTC.